The T cell receptor beta chain under discussion was sequenced for a study of CD8+CD57+ T cells in acquired aplastic anemia. About the study: Roughly 3 ug was the average amount of DNA from sorted CD4+ and CD8+ cells. Study-level results: The study found no significant CD8+ Simpson's diversity difference between patients and controls. Between patients and controls, about 30 CD8+ CDR3 sequences were found in common.

This clonotype has more than one count but fewer than ten. The antigen remains undetermined. In patients chosen for sequencing, flow cytometry had shown CD8+CD57+ cell expansion. The cohort consisted entirely of patients having severe acquired aplastic anemia. CDR3 and TCR beta VDJ profiling relied on a genomic DNA template. Using its own MiXCR run on the reads, TCRdb lists one record per CDR3 protein. This table holds about 240,000 distinct CDR3 sequences, around 46% found once. The CDR3 consists of 15 residues. Trimming removed 5 bases from V and 5 bases from J, with 15 bases in between. The germline V gene has CDR1 MDHEN and CDR2 SYDVKM.

Sequenced material: sorted CD4+, CD8+, or CD8+CD57+ T cells (not recorded which) from PBMCs. The source is a human donor with aplastic anemia. The chain links TRBV28 to TRBJ2-2; D is ambiguous. CDR3 DNA sequence: TGTGCCAGCAGTCCCTCCGTGGACGGAACCGGGGAGCTGTTTTTT. This encodes CASSPSVDGTGELFF.